This T cell receptor (beta chain) is drawn from a study of blood T cell repertoires in COVID-19. Across the whole study: Recovery meant two consecutive negative NP/OP PCR tests, professional clearance, or resolved symptoms.

At least ten counts were recorded for this clone. The CDR3 runs 16 residues. Germline assignment: CDR1 LGHNA and CDR2 YNFKEQ. Losses at the gene ends were 3 bases for V and 4 bases for J; bases not matched to a gene: 4. Cohorts were based on clinical histories the participants reported. This table comes from immunoSEQ multiplex PCR, and its TCRdb copy is limited to in-frame clones, with some not included. The table shows over 250,000 clones, with roughly 91% occurring only once. The chain links TRBV4-2 to TRBJ2-3; TRBD2 matches at 13 bases. The sequencing sample was made of PBMCs or T cells enriched from blood (not recorded which). This clonotype originated in a woman in her fifties or sixties in a cohort exposed to, infected with or recovered from COVID-19 (not recorded which). Here the CDR3 reads CASSQTSGRLADTQYF. CDR3 DNA: TGTGCCAGCAGCCAGACTAGCGGGAGGTTGGCAGATACGCAGTATTTT.